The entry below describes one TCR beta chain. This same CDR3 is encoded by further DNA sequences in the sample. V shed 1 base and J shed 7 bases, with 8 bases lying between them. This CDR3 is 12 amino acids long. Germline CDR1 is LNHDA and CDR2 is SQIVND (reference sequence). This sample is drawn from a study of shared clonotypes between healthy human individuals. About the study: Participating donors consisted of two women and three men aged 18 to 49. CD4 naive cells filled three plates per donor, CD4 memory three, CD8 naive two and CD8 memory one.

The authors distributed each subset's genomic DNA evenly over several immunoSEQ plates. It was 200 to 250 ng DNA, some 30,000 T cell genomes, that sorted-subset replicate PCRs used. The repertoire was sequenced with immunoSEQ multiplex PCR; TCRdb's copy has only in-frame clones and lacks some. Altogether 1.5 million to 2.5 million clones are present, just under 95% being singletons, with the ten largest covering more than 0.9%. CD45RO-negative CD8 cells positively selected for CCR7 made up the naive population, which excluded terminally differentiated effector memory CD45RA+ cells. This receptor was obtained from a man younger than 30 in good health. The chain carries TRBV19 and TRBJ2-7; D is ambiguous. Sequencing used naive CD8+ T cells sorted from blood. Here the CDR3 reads CASSIGATEQYF. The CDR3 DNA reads TGTGCCAGTAGTATAGGGGCTACGGAGCAGTACTTC. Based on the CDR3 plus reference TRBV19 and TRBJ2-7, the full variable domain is DGGITQSPKYLFRKEGQNVTLSCEQNLNHDAMYWYRQDPGQGLRLIYYSQIVNDFQKGDIAEGYSVSREKKESFPLTVTSAQKNPTAFYLCASSIGATEQYFGPGTRLTVT.